This T cell receptor beta chain was documented in a study of blood T cells in healthy people across ages. Findings and limits, study-wide: Among T cells, TCR beta diversity per million cells dropped roughly linearly as age rose. Compared with aged donors, long-lived donors showed fewer expanded clones, suggesting selection. A conclusive naive versus antigen-experienced comparison was prevented by the unsorted PBMCs.

The CDR3 extends over 12 amino acids. Trimming took 4 bases from V and 6 from J, leaving 12 bases between them. The germline CDR1 and CDR2 sequences are GTSNPN and SVGIG (reference sequence). Remarks on this clonotype: Its antigen is not known.

A second PCR, run for about 6 to 11 cycles, used a sample-barcoded 5' primer plus a J-beta primer mix. A single record per CDR3 protein comes from TCRdb applying MiXCR to the 5' RACE reads. The table has about 640,000 distinct CDR3 sequences, around 43% seen once. This TCR derives from a man older than 75 in good health. The chain combines TRBV30 with TRBJ1-1, with a possible D match to TRBD1 (5 bases). Material for sequencing was blood. CDR3 bases: TGTGCCTGGAAACCAGGGTTCGCTGAAGCTTTCTTT. Protein: CAWKPGFAEAFF.